The 6 T cell receptor beta chains reported below all come from one sample, sequenced in a study of metastatic and nonmetastatic thyroid tumors. TCRdb re-called clones via MiXCR from the PCR reads. The sample carries approximately 86,000 clones, under 15% recorded once. All patients reached thyroid surgery having received no treatment beforehand. The sample was tumor tissue. The receptors were gathered from a female donor with papillary thyroid cancer or a benign thyroid nodule (not recorded which). Some clones in this sample may be carry-over from other donors' samples.

The sample holds a few counts of this clone. This could be a read error, since a much larger clone is one nucleotide away. The chain carries TRBV6-1 and TRBJ2-3; TRBD1 is a possible D gene (6 bases). The V and J ends lost 6 bases and 2 bases respectively, with 15 bases between them. The germline V gene encodes CDR1 MNHNS and CDR2 SASEGT. The CDR3 is made up of 15 amino acids. CDR3 sequence: CASSAEGGATDTQYF. The CDR3 nucleotides are TGTGCCAGCAGCGCCGAAGGGGGAGCCACAGATACGCAGTATTTT.

This clone was recorded many times. The chain carries TRBV20-1 and TRBJ2-1; a weak D match, TRBD2 (5 bases). The CDR3 has 13 residues. V shed 3 bases and J shed 4 bases, with 10 bases lying between them. Per the germline V gene, CDR1 is DFQATT and CDR2 is SNEGSKA (reference sequence). The CDR3 sequence is CSAREAPYNEQFF. CDR3 in DNA: TGCAGTGCTAGGGAGGCCCCGTACAATGAGCAGTTCTTC.

This clone showed up just a few times. This may be a read error: a much more frequent sequence differs by one nucleotide. The chain carries TRBV15 and TRBJ2-2; D is unresolved. There are 13 residues in the CDR3. In germline, CDR1 is LNHNV, CDR2 YYDKDF (reference sequence). In nucleotides, the CDR3 is TGTGCCACCAGCATGGCCAACACCTGGGAGCTGTTTTTT. Protein sequence: CATSMANTWELFF.

At least ten counts were recorded for this clone. V is TRBV5-1 and J is TRBJ1-1; D remains unclear. This CDR3 contains 13 residues. Trimming took off 0 bases at V and 7 bases at J, with 10 bases between the two ends. CDR1 is SGHRS and CDR2 is YFSETQ in the germline V gene. The CDR3 spells CASSLVGKNEAFF. The CDR3, as DNA: TGCGCCAGCAGCTTGGTAGGGAAAAATGAAGCTTTCTTT.

This clone was recorded at least ten times. J is TRBJ2-6 and V is TRBV6-5; D may be TRBD1 or TRBD2 (5 bases each). Germline V lookup: CDR1 MNHEY, CDR2 SVGAGI. V lost 4 bases, J lost 0 bases, and 16 bases lay in between. The CDR3 sequence is 18 residues long. In DNA form, the CDR3 reads TGTGCCAGCAGTTCCACCGGGACGTACAGCTCTGGGGCCAACGTCCTGACTTTC. Translating it yields CASSSTGTYSSGANVLTF.

There are many counts of this clone. The gene calls are TRBV10-3 and TRBJ2-3; D is ambiguous. The V end was cut by 0 bases, the J end by 4 bases, with 11 bases between. CDR3 length: 15 amino acids. CDR1 is ENHRY and CDR2 is SYGVKD in the germline V gene. The CDR3 spells CAISESSSSADTQYF. The CDR3 nucleotides are TGTGCCATCAGTGAGTCGTCTAGTTCGGCAGATACGCAGTATTTT.